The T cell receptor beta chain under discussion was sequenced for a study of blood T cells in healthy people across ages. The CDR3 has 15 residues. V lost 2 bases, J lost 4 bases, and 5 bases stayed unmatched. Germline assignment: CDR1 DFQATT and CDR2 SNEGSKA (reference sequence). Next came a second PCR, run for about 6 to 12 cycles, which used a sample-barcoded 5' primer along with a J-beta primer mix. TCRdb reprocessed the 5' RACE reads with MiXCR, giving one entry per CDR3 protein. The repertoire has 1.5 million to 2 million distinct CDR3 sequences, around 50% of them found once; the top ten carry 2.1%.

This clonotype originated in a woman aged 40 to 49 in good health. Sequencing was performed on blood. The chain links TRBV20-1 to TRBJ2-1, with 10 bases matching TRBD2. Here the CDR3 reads CSARLSGGPYNEQFF. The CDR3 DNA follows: TGCAGTGCTAGACTTAGCGGGGGGCCATACAATGAGCAGTTCTTC.